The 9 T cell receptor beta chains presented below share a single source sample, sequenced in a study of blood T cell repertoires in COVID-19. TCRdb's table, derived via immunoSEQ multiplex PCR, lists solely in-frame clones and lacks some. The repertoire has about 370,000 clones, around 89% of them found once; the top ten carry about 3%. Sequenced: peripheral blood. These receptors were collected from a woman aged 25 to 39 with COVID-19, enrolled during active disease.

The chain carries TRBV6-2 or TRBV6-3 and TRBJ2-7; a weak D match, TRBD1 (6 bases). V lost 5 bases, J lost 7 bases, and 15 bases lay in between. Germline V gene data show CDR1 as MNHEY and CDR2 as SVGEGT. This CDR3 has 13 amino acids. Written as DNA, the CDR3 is TGTGCCAGCAGTGGCAGGGGTGGTGTGGAGCAGTACGTC. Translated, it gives CASSGRGGVEQYV.

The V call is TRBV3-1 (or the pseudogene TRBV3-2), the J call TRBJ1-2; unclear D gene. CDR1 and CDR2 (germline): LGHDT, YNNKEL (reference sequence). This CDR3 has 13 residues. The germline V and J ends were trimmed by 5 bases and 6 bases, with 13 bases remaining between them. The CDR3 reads CASSEKPGNGYTF. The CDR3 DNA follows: TGTGCCAGCAGCGAAAAGCCAGGAAATGGCTACACCTTC.

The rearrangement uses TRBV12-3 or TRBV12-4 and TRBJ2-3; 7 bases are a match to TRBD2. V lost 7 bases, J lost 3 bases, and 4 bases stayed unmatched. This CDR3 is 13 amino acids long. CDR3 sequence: CASKWRETDTQYF. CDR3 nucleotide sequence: TGTGCCAGCAAGTGGCGGGAGACAGATACGCAGTATTTT.

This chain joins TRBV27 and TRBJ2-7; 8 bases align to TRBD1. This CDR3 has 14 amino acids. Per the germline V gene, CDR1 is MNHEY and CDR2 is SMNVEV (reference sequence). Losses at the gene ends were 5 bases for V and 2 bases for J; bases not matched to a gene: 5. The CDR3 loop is CASSVDRGPYEQYF. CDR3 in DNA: TGTGCCAGCAGTGTTGACAGGGGACCCTACGAGCAGTACTTC.

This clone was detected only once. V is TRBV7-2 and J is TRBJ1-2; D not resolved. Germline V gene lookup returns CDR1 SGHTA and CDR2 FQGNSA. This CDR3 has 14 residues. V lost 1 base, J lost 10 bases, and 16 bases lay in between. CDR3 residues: CASSLGGGLTDYTF. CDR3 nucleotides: TGTGCCAGCAGCTTAGGTGGCGGGCTTACCGACTACACCTTC. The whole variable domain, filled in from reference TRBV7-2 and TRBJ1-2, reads GAGVSQSPSNKVTEKGKDVELRCDPISGHTALYWYRQSLGQGLEFLIYFQGNSAPDKSGLPSDRFSAERTGGSVSTLTIQRTQQEDSAVYLCASSLGGGLTDYTFGSGTRLTVV.

In nucleotides, the CDR3 is TGTGCCAGCTCACCGCAACAGAGTAATTCACCCCTCCACTTT. Translating it yields CASSPQQSNSPLHF. The chain combines TRBV18 with TRBJ1-6, with D unclear. There are 14 residues in the CDR3. The germline V gene has CDR1 KGHSH and CDR2 LQKENI. V was clipped by 3 bases and J by 6 bases, with 9 bases between them.

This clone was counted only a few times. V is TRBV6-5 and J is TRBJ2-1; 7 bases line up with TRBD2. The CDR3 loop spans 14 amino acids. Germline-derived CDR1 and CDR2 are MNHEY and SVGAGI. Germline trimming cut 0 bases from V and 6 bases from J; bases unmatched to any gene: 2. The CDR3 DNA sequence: TGTGCCAGCAGTTACTCGGGACTACTCAATGAGCAGTTCTTC. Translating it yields CASSYSGLLNEQFF.

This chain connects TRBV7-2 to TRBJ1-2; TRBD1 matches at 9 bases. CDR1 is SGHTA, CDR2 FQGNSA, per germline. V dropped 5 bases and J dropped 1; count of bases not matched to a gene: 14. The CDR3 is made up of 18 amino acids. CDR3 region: CASSRPGQGAPYNYGYTF. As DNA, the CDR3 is TGTGCCAGCAGCCGGCCGGGACAGGGCGCCCCGTATAACTATGGCTACACCTTC.

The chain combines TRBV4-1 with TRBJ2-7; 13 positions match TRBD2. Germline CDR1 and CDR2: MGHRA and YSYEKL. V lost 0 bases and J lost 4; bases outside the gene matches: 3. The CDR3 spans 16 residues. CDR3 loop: CASSQELAGGRYEQYV. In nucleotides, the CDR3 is TGCGCCAGCAGCCAAGAACTAGCGGGAGGGAGGTACGAGCAGTACGTC.